The clone carrying this T cell receptor (beta chain) came up once. Its specificity is not known. For sorted subsets, about 0.2 ug DNA per replicate equaled 30,000 or so T cell genomes. Clones were read by immunoSEQ multiplex PCR, and TCRdb kept only the in-frame ones, dropping some. The table records some 360,000 clones, less than 75% of them present only once. These data originate in a study of shared clonotypes between healthy human individuals. The study's findings and limits: Clonotype sharing levels among donors were expected to vary with sequencing depth.

The specimen sequenced was memory CD4+ T cells sorted from blood. The sample's subset: CD45RA-negative fraction. The receptor was isolated from a man aged 25-40 years in good health.

Written as DNA, the CDR3 is TGTGCCAGCAGTGAAGCCGAGTCTTACGAGCAGTACTTC. Amino acids: CASSEAESYEQYF. The rearrangement uses TRBV2 and TRBJ2-7; D remains ambiguous. The CDR3 runs to 13 residues. In germline, CDR1 is SNHLY, CDR2 FYNNEI. V lost 0 bases and J lost 4, with 7 bases in between.